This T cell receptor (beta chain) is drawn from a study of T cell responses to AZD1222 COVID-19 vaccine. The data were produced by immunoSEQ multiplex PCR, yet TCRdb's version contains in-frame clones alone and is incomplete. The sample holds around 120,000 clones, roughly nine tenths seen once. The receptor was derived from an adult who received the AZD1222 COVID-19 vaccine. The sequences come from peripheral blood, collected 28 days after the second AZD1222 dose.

The CDR3 region has the DNA TGTGCCAGCAGCTCCCGCTTCGACCCCACCAAAAACATTCAGTACTTC. Translation: CASSSRFDPTKNIQYF. The V call is TRBV11-1, the J call TRBJ2-4; D not certain. This CDR3 spans 16 amino acids. Trimming shortened V by 4 bases and J by 2 bases, and 15 bases separated the two germline ends. Per germline, CDR1 SGHAT and CDR2 FQDESV (reference sequence).